A selection of T cell receptor beta chains follows, all from one sample in a study of patients and donors after allogeneic stem cell transplantation. TCRdb re-derived calls from the RT-PCR reads in MiXCR, one entry per CDR3 protein. The table records under 200,000 distinct CDR3 sequences, 24% of them present only once. Input material: blood, either unsorted or a sorted T cell fraction (not recorded which). The receptors here all came from a human donor who was either an allogeneic HSCT recipient or a stem cell or donor lymphocyte infusion donor (not recorded which). It is not recorded whose cells these are; they may come from a transplant donor. Each CDR3 is given without its conserved first and last residue. The D gene is left open where the match is weak. Rows give clone size only sometimes, using once, few, many, or a class for an expanded clone.

v_call	d_call	clone_size	j_call	cdr3_aa
TRBV6-1	NA	NA	TRBJ1-6	ASSEFGTPMVGHNSPLH
TRBV15	NA	few	TRBJ1-3	ATSSTAGNTIY
TRBV12-3/TRBV12-4	NA	NA	TRBJ1-5	ASGDGSNQPQH
TRBV12-3/TRBV12-4	NA	few	TRBJ1-1	ASSTYGPMNTEAF
TRBV5-1	NA	NA	TRBJ2-1	ASSLQMDDEQF
TRBV12-3/TRBV12-4	NA	NA	TRBJ1-2	ASSPAGWYT
TRBV29-1	TRBD2	NA	TRBJ2-1	SVEDFGGANSYHNEQF
TRBV5-1	NA	few	TRBJ2-3	ASSPGGPDTQY
TRBV16	TRBD2	NA	TRBJ2-1	ASSQSRWEGQF
TRBV18	TRBD1	NA	TRBJ1-2	ASSSATGGPYGYT
TRBV6-5	TRBD2	few	TRBJ2-5	ASSPTRLLAWGGQETQY